Ten or more counts support the clone carrying this T cell receptor beta chain. Its antigen remains unidentified. The time point denotes: patch test 3, about 24 weeks after DPC sensitization. Treatment denoted: therapeutic diphenylcyclopropenone sensitization with weekly scalp DPC. The V gene end was trimmed by 5 bases and the J gene end by 6 bases; junction bases not matched to a gene: 5. The germline V gene has CDR1 PRHDT and CDR2 FYEKMQ (reference sequence). The CDR3 is 16 residues long. One entry per CDR3 protein results from TCRdb running MiXCR on the RACE reads. The sample has 210,000 or so distinct CDR3 sequences; approximately 24% are singletons. The sample originates from a study of human T cells and chemical hapten exposure. For the study at large: Upper-back patch tests with 0.01% DPC were read at 6 days. Patients, a majority of them female, were diagnosed with alopecia areata, totalis or universalis. Study-wide findings and caveats: Counts of TCRs above 1 in 1000 frequency stayed unchanged with DPC sensitization.

The genes are TRBV13 and TRBJ2-1, with 15 bases lining up with TRBD2. This TCR came from a woman aged 40-49 years with alopecia areata. Some clones in this sample may be carry-over from other donors' samples. The sample in question was whole blood, obtained in connection with sensitization to the hapten diphenylcyclopropenone (DPC). CDR3 DNA sequence: TGTGCCAGCAGCGCCATGGGACTAGCGGGAGGCAATGAGCAGTTCTTC. Amino acid sequence: CASSAMGLAGGNEQFF.